The rows below give T cell receptor beta chains drawn from one sample of a study of T cell responses to AZD1222 COVID-19 vaccine. Libraries were prepared by immunoSEQ multiplex PCR; TCRdb keeps only in-frame clonotypes and omits some of them. Here the sample spans roughly 150,000 clones, more than 75% being singletons. Sequencing used peripheral blood, obtained on day 0 of AZD1222 vaccination. The receptors here all came from an adult in good health. Both conserved end residues are trimmed from each CDR3. The order of the fields is CDR3 length, J gene, V gene, CDR3 protein.

CDR3 length: 9
J gene: TRBJ1-1
V gene: TRBV2
CDR3 protein: ASSTPGRAF

CDR3 length: 9
J gene: TRBJ1-5
V gene: TRBV6-4
CDR3 protein: ASSGNQPQH

CDR3 length: 13
J gene: TRBJ1-5
V gene: TRBV30
CDR3 protein: AWSGGTRNNQPQH

CDR3 length: 11
J gene: TRBJ1-1
V gene: TRBV3-1/TRBV3-2
CDR3 protein: ATHHQGGTEAF

CDR3 length: 11
J gene: TRBJ1-1
V gene: TRBV2
CDR3 protein: ASKGQSNTEAF

CDR3 length: 12
J gene: TRBJ2-2
V gene: TRBV11-2
CDR3 protein: ASSPNGLGGELF

CDR3 length: 11
J gene: TRBJ1-1
V gene: TRBV5-5
CDR3 protein: ASSHGRNTEAF

CDR3 length: 16
J gene: TRBJ1-5
V gene: TRBV5-6
CDR3 protein: ASSKRTPSLSSNQPQH

CDR3 length: 13
J gene: TRBJ1-3
V gene: TRBV6-5
CDR3 protein: ASSSSVPSGNTIY

CDR3 length: 9
J gene: TRBJ2-7
V gene: TRBV29-1
CDR3 protein: SVWTGYEQY